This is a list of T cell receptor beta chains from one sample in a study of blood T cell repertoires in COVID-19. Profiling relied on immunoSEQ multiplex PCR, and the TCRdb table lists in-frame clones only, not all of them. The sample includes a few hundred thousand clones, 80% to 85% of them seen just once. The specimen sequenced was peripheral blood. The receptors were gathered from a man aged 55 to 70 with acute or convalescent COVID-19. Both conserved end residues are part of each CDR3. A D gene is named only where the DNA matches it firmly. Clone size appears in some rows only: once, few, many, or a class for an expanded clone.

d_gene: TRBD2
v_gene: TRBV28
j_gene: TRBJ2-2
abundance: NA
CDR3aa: CASSHSGRAPGELFF
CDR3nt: TGTGCCAGCAGCCACAGCGGGAGGGCCCCCGGGGAGCTGTTTTTT

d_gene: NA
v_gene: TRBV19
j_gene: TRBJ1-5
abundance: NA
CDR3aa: CASSIQANQPQHF
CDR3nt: TGTGCCAGTAGTATCCAGGCGAATCAGCCCCAGCATTTT

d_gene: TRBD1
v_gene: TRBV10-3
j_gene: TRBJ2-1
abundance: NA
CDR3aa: CAAGQGLNEQFF
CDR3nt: TGTGCCGCGGGACAGGGGCTCAATGAGCAGTTCTTC

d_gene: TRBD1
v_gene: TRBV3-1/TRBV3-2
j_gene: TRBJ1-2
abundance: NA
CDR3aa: CASSPDRGRYGYTF
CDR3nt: TGTGCCAGCAGCCCGGACAGGGGAAGGTATGGCTACACCTTC

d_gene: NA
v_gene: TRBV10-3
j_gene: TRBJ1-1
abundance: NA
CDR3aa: CAISEGGRDTEAFF
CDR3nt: TGTGCCATCAGTGAAGGGGGACGGGACACTGAAGCTTTCTTT

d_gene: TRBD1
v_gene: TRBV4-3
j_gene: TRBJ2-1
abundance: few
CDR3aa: CASSQETGGKYNEQFF
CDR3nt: TGCGCCAGCAGCCAAGAGACAGGGGGGAAGTACAATGAGCAGTTCTTC

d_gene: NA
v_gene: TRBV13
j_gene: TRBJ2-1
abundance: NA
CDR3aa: CASSPPSSEQFF
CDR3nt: TGTGCCAGCAGCCCTCCTAGCAGTGAGCAGTTCTTC

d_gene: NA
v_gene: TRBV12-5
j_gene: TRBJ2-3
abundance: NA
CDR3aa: CASGLPSTDTQYF
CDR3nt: TGTGCTAGTGGTTTGCCTAGCACAGATACGCAGTATTTT

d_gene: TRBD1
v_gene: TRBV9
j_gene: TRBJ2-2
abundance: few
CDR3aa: CASSGDRVLSGELFF
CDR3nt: TGTGCCAGCAGCGGGGACAGGGTATTATCCGGGGAGCTGTTTTTT

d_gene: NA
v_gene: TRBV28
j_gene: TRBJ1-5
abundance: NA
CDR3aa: CASTQPLGQTQPQHF
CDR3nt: TGTGCCAGCACCCAACCCTTGGGACAAACTCAGCCCCAGCATTTT

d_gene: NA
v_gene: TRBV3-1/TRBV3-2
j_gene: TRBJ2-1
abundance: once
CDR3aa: CASSQGDFPGVEQFF
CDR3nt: TGTGCCAGCAGCCAAGGTGACTTTCCGGGTGTTGAGCAGTTCTTC

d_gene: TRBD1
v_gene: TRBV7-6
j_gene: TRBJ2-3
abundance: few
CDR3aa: CASSNGQGSGDTQYF
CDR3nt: TGTGCCAGCAGCAATGGACAGGGTAGTGGGGATACGCAGTATTTT

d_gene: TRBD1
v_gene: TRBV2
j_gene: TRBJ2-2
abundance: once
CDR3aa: CASSARQGIRTGELFF
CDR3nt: TGTGCCAGCAGTGCGCGACAGGGGATACGCACCGGGGAGCTGTTTTTT

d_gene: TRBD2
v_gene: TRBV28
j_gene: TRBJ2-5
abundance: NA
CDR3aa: CASSPRSPGLAGIETQYF
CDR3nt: TGTGCCAGCAGTCCGAGGTCCCCGGGACTAGCGGGAATTGAGACCCAGTACTTC

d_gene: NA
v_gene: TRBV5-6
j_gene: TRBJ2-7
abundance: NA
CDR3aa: CASSLALATGSYEQYF
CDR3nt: TGTGCCAGCAGCTTGGCTTTGGCCACGGGTAGCTACGAGCAGTACTTC

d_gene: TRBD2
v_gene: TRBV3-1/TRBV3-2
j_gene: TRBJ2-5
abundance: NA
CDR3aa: CASSRRGGVGETQYF
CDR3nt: TGTGCCAGCAGCCGTCGCGGGGGGGTAGGAGAGACCCAGTACTTC

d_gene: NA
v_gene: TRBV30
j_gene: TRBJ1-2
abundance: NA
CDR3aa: CAWSPQGNYGYTF
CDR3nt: TGTGCCTGGAGCCCACAGGGAAACTATGGCTACACCTTC

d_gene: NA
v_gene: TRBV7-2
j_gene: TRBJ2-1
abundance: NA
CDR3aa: CAGSAGRPAGNEQFF
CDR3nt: TGTGCCGGTTCAGCCGGGAGACCGGCGGGCAATGAGCAGTTCTTC

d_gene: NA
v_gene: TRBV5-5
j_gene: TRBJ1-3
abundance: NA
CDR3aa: CASSLSTGPLSGNTIYF
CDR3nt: TGTGCCAGCAGCTTGTCTACAGGACCCCTCTCTGGAAACACCATATATTTT

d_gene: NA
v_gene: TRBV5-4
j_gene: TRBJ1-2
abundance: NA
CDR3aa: CASSFSRNYGYTF
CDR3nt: TGTGCCAGCAGCTTCAGCAGGAACTATGGCTACACCTTC

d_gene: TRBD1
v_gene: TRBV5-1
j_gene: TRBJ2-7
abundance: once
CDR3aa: CASSQNPGQPYEQYF
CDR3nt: TGCGCCAGCAGCCAAAACCCGGGACAGCCCTACGAGCAGTACTTC

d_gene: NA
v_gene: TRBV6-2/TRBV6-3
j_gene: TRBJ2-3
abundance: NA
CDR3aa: CASSQRQTWAADTQYF
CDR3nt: TGTGCCAGCAGTCAACGACAGACCTGGGCTGCAGATACGCAGTATTTT

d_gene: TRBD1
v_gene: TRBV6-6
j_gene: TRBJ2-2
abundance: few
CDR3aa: CASSYGTGVTGELFF
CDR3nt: TGTGCCAGCAGTTACGGGACAGGGGTCACCGGGGAGCTGTTTTTT

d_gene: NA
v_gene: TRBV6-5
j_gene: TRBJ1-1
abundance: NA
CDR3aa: CASSYSIVGMNTEAFF
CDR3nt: TGTGCCAGCAGTTACTCGATTGTGGGCATGAACACTGAAGCTTTCTTT

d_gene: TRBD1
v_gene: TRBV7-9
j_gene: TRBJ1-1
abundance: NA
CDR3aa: CASGTGMNTEAFF
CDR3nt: TGTGCCTCGGGGACAGGGATGAACACTGAAGCTTTCTTT

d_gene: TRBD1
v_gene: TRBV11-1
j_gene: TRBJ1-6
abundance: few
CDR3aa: CASSLFGTGENSPLHF
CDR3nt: TGTGCCAGCAGCTTGTTTGGAACAGGGGAGAATTCACCCCTCCACTTT

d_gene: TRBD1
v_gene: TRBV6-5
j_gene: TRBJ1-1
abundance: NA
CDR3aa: CASSYGGTGNTEAFF
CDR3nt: TGTGCCAGCAGTTACGGAGGGACAGGGAACACTGAAGCTTTCTTT